This is a list of T cell receptor beta chains from one sample in a study of T cells expressing NK-cell markers. After re-calling the 5' RACE reads, TCRdb lists one entry per CDR3 protein, DNA absent. Recorded for this sample: 500,000 to 600,000 distinct CDR3 sequences. The sample comprised blood T cells: a sorted CD56 or NKG2C T cell subset, CD4+ or CD8+ T cells, or bulk PBMC T cells (not recorded which). These receptors were collected from a man younger than 35 in good health. Both conserved end residues are part of each CDR3.

TRBJ2-5,TRBV7-3,CASSLVSGSDIETQYF
TRBJ2-5,TRBV12-3/TRBV12-4,CASSLGLRGREVWQETQYF
TRBJ2-1,TRBV29-1,CSVDLALGHEQFF
TRBJ2-7,TRBV20-1,CSAEPGLRTIYEQYF
TRBJ1-1,TRBV6-1,CASSEDPGGTEAFF
TRBJ2-3,TRBV20-1,CSALILAGDRHTQYF
TRBJ1-6,TRBV5-1,CASSLVTVEYNSPLHF
TRBJ2-1,TRBV29-1,CSVQQTWTGLDEQFF
TRBJ2-1,TRBV4-2,CASSQDRGSSYNEQFF
TRBJ2-1,TRBV7-2,CASSTGLADNEQFF